The present entry profiles one T cell receptor (beta chain) with its context. No antigen is known for it. Sequencing was performed with immunoSEQ multiplex PCR; in TCRdb, only in-frame clones are kept and a portion is missing. The sample shows about 96,000 clones, 80% to 95% of them seen only once. The record originates from a study of graft-versus-host responses after intestinal transplantation. Looking at the study overall: Each recipient received a multivisceral, liver-intestinal, or isolated intestinal graft. Tacrolimus and steroids were given for around three years to all recipients after anti-thymocyte globulin induction.

Broader study findings: Among recipient marrow samples, GvH clones were found; some appeared first in ileum or blood. Early after transplant, HvG clones declined as circulating GvH clones peaked.

Per the germline V gene, CDR1 is LGHNA and CDR2 is YNFKEQ. This CDR3 is built from 14 residues. J gave up 11 bases and V 2 bases, and 9 bases lay outside the gene matches. This sequence was found in a human donor who received an intestinal transplant. The material sequenced was unstimulated CD4+ T cells sorted from spleen or lymph node cells, taken before intestinal transplant. V is TRBV4-2 and J is TRBJ2-1; TRBD1 matches at 7 bases. This CDR3 reads CASSQRQGPTQQFF. DNA of the CDR3: TGTGCCAGCAGCCAAAGACAGGGCCCAACCCAGCAGTTCTTC.